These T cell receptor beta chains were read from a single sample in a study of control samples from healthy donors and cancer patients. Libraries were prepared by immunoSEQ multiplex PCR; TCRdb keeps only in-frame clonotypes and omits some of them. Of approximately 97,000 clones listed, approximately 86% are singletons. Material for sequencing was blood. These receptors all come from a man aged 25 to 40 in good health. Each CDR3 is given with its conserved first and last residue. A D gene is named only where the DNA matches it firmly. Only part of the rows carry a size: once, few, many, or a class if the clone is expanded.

CAWSLGRGDYEQYF	TGTGCCTGGAGTCTGGGCAGGGGAGATTACGAGCAGTACTTC	.	.	TRBV30	TRBJ2-7
CASSASGRAIGELFF	TGTGCCAGCAGCGCGAGCGGGAGGGCAATCGGGGAGCTGTTTTTT	.	TRBD2	TRBV9	TRBJ2-2
CASSSLLYGEQYF	TGTGCCAGCAGCTCTCTGCTCTATGGGGAGCAGTACTTC	.	.	TRBV7-2	TRBJ2-7
CASSLSWREVTYEQYF	TGTGCCAGCAGTTTATCCTGGCGGGAGGTTACCTACGAGCAGTACTTC	.	TRBD2	TRBV27	TRBJ2-7
CASSEPASVINIQYF	TGTGCCAGCAGTGAACCGGCGAGCGTGATAAACATTCAGTACTTC	.	.	TRBV6-1	TRBJ2-4
CASSFRADNEQFF	TGTGCCAGTAGTTTCCGGGCCGACAATGAGCAGTTCTTC	few	.	TRBV19	TRBJ2-1
CASSQDPGPSYEQYF	TGTGCCAGCAGCCAAGATCCCGGTCCTTCCTACGAGCAGTACTTC	.	.	TRBV3-1/TRBV3-2	TRBJ2-7
CASSQTALYEQYF	TGTGCCAGCAGCCAAACGGCCCTCTACGAGCAGTACTTC	.	.	TRBV3-1/TRBV3-2	TRBJ2-7
CATTPRSGGKETQYF	TGTGCCACCACCCCGAGGAGCGGAGGCAAAGAGACCCAGTACTTC	.	.	TRBV15	TRBJ2-5
CSASFNRRSYNEQFF	TGCAGTGCTAGTTTTAACAGAAGGAGCTACAATGAGCAGTTCTTC	.	.	TRBV20-1	TRBJ2-1
CASSYTITGSYEQYF	TGTGCCAGCAGCTATACAATCACCGGGTCTTACGAGCAGTACTTC	few	.	TRBV7-6	TRBJ2-7
CASSLASYNEQFF	TGCGCCAGCAGCCTGGCCTCCTACAATGAGCAGTTCTTC	.	.	TRBV5-1	TRBJ2-1
CASSQAMGLAGFSTDTQYF	TGCGCCAGCAGCCAAGCAATGGGACTAGCGGGTTTTAGCACAGATACGCAGTATTTT	once	TRBD2	TRBV4-3	TRBJ2-3
CAWREDINTGELFF	TGTGCCTGGAGAGAGGACATAAACACCGGGGAGCTGTTTTTT	.	.	TRBV30	TRBJ2-2
CASSLGTGPRTEAFF	TGTGCCAGCAGCTTGGGGACAGGGCCAAGGACTGAAGCTTTCTTT	.	TRBD1	TRBV5-5	TRBJ1-1
CASSPQGIGDYGYTF	TGCGCCAGCTCACCTCAGGGGATAGGGGACTATGGCTACACCTTC	.	.	TRBV18	TRBJ1-2
CATGQFGSGRGTQYF	TGCGCCACAGGCCAGTTCGGTAGCGGGAGAGGTACGCAGTATTTT	.	TRBD2	TRBV4-3	TRBJ2-3
CASSSRDNYGYTF	TGTGCCAGCAGTAGCCGGGATAACTATGGCTACACCTTC	.	.	TRBV6-2/TRBV6-3	TRBJ1-2
CATSDFLGNGYTF	TGTGCCACCAGTGATTTTTTGGGGAATGGCTACACCTTC	.	.	TRBV24-1	TRBJ1-2
CASSWVDRKEAFF	TGTGCCAGCAGCTGGGTCGACAGAAAAGAAGCTTTCTTT	.	.	TRBV5-4	TRBJ1-1
CASSQNGGTQETQYF	TGCGCCAGCAGCCAAAACGGGGGGACCCAAGAGACCCAGTACTTC	.	TRBD2	TRBV4-3	TRBJ2-5
CASSIAGGPVNEQYF	TGTGCCAGTAGTATAGCGGGAGGGCCAGTCAACGAGCAGTACTTC	.	TRBD2	TRBV19	TRBJ2-7
CAHLIAGDRFNEQFF	TGCGCTCACCTTATAGCGGGAGATCGTTTCAATGAGCAGTTCTTC	.	TRBD2	TRBV5-1	TRBJ2-1
CASSFNGYDRHEQYF	TGTGCCAGCAGCTTTAACGGATATGACAGGCACGAGCAGTACTTC	.	.	TRBV5-6	TRBJ2-7
CASSSGLAGSYNEQFF	TGTGCCAGCAGCTCGGGACTAGCGGGCTCTTACAATGAGCAGTTCTTC	.	TRBD2	TRBV7-7	TRBJ2-1
CAWRQGANQPQHF	TGTGCCTGGAGACAGGGGGCAAATCAGCCCCAGCATTTT	.	TRBD1	TRBV30	TRBJ1-5
CASSTYRGWQYF	TGTGCCAGTAGTACCTACAGGGGTTGGCAGTACTTC	.	TRBD1	TRBV19	TRBJ2-7
CASSQGRGGSTDTQYF	TGTGCCAGCAGCCAAGGTCGGGGAGGGAGCACAGATACGCAGTATTTT	.	TRBD2	TRBV3-1/TRBV3-2	TRBJ2-3
CASSWGQGSSYEQYF	TGCGCCAGCAGCTGGGGACAGGGGAGCTCCTACGAGCAGTACTTC	few	TRBD1	TRBV5-1	TRBJ2-7
CASREQGGARTEAFF	TGTGCCAGCAGAGAGCAGGGCGGCGCTCGCACTGAAGCTTTCTTT	.	.	TRBV28	TRBJ1-1